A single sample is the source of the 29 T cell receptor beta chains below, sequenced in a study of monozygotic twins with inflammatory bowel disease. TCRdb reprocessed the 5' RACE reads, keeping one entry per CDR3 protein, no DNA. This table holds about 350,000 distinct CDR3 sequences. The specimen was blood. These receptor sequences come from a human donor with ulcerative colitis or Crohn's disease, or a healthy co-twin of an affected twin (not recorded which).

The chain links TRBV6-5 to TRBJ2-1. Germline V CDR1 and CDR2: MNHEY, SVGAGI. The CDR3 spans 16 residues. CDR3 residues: CASSYSGGGPHNEQFF.

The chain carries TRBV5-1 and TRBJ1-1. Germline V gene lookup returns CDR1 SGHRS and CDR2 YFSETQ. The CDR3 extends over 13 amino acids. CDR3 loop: CASHREGNTEAFF.

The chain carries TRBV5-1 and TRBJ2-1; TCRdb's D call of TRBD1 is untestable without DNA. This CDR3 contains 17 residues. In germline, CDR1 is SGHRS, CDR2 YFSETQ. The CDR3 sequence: CASSMRGQGGSYNEQFF.

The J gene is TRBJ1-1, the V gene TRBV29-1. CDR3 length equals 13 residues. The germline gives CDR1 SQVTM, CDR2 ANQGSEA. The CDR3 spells CSVERDRGTEAFF.

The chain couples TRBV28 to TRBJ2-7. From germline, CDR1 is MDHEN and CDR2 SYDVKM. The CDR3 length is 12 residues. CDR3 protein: CASSFKMGEQYF.

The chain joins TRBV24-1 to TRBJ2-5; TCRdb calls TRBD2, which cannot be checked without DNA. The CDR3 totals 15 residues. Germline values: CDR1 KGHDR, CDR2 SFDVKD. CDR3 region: CATSDLSGRGETQYF.

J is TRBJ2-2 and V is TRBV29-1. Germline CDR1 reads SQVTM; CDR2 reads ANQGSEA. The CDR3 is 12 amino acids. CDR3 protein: CSVGPNTGELFF.

The CDR3 protein is CASTPSSDRANYGYTF. The chain joins TRBV5-4 to TRBJ1-2. Per the germline V gene, CDR1 is SGHNT and CDR2 is YYREEE (reference sequence). The CDR3 has 16 residues.

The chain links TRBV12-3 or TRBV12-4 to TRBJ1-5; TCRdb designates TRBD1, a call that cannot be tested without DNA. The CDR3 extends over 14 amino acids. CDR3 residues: CASSRQNSNQPQHF.

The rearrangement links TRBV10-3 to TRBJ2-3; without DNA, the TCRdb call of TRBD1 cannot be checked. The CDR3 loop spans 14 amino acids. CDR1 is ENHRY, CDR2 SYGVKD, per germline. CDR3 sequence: CATKDRESTDTQYF.

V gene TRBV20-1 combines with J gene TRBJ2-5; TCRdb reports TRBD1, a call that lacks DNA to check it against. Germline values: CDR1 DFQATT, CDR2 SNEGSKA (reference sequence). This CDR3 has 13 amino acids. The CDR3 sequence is CSAKGRTQETQYF.

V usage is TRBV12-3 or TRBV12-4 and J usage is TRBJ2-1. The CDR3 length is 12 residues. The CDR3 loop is CASWSRANEQFF.

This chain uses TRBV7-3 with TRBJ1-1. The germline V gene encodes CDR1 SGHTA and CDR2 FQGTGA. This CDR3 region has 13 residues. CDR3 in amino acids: CASSLSVNTEAFF.

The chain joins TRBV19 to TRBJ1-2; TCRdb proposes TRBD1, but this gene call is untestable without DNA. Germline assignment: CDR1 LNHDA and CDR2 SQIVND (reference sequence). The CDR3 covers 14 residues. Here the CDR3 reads CASRRTGGVYGYTF.

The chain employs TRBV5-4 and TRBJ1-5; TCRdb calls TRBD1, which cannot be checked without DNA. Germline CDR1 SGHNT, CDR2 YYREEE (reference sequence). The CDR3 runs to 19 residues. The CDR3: CASSLSATGSIVGIQPQHF.

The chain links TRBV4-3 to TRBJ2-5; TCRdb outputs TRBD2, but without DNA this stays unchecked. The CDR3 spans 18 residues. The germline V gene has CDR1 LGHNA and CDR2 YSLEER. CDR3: CASSHGLAGNRYQETQYF.

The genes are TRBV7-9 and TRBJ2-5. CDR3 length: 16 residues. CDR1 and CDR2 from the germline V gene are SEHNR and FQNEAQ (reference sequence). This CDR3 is CASSTGEVGFQETQYF.

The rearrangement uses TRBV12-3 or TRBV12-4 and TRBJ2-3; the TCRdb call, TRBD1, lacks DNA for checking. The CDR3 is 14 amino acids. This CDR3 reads CASSTGTGADTQYF.

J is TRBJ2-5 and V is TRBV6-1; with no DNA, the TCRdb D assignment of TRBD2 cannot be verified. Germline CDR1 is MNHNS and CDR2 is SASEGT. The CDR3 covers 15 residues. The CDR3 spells CASSDPSGGQETQYF.

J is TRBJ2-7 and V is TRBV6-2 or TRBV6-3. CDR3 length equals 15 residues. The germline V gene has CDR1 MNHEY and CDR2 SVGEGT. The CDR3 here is CASSYSAGGSYEQYF.

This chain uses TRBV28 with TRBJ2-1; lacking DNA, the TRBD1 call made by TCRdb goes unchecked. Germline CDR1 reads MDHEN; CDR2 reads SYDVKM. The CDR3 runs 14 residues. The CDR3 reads CASSETVQFNEQFF.

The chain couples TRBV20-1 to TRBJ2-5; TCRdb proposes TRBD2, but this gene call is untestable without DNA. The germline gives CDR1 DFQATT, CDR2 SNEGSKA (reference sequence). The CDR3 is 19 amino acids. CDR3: CSARDTGTSEPRPQETQYF.

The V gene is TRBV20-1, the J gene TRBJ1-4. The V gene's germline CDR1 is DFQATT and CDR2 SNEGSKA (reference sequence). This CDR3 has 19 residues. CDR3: CSARDFAWREEATNEKLFF.

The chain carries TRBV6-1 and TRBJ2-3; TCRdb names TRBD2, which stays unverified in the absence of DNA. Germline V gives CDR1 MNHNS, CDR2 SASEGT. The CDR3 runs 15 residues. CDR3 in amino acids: CASRTVAGGPGTQYF.

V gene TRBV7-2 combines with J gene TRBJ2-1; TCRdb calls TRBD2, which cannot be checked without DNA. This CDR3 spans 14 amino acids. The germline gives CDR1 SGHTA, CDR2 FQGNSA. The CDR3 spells CDSSLSGTYNEQFF.

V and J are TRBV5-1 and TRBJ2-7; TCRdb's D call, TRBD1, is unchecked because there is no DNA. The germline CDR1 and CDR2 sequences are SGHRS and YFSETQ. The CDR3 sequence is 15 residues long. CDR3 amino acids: CASSLTGQGMYEQYF.

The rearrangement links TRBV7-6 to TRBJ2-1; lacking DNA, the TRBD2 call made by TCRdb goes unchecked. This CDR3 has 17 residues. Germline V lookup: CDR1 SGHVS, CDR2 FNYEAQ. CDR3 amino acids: CASSLAILAGTYNEQFF.

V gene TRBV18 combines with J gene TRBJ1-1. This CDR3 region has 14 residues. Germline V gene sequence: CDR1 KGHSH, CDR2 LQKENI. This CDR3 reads CASSPVPGGTEAFF.

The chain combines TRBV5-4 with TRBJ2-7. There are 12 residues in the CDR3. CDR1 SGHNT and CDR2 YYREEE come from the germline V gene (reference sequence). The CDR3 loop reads CASSFAGYEQYF.